These T cell receptor beta chains were read from a single sample in a study of T cell responses to AZD1222 COVID-19 vaccine. Produced via immunoSEQ multiplex PCR; TCRdb's table is partial and in-frame only. Of 150,000 to 200,000 clones detected, roughly 90% appear once; the ten largest clones hold about 3%. This specimen consisted of peripheral blood, obtained on day 0 of AZD1222 vaccination. The receptors here all came from an adult in good health. CDR3s include the opening cysteine and the closing phenylalanine or tryptophan. The D gene is left open where the match is weak. Clone size appears in some rows only: once, few, many, or a class for an expanded clone.

v_call	j_call	clone_size	d_call	cdr3_nt	cdr3_aa
TRBV5-6	TRBJ2-5	-	-	TGTGCCAGCAGCTTGTATTCAGGGGAGGCCCAAGAGACCCAGTACTTC	CASSLYSGEAQETQYF
TRBV25-1	TRBJ2-7	-	-	TGTGCCAGCAGCCCCTCCGGGGTGGGGGCGCGACCCTACGAGCAGTACTTC	CASSPSGVGARPYEQYF
TRBV3-1/TRBV3-2	TRBJ1-5	-	-	TGTGCCAGCAGCCAAGTCCGGGGTCAGCCCCAGCATTTT	CASSQVRGQPQHF
TRBV5-8	TRBJ2-1	-	-	TGTGCCAGCAGCTCATACAATGAGCAGTTCTTC	CASSSYNEQFF
TRBV27	TRBJ2-7	-	TRBD2	TGTGCCAGCGTTAATAGGCTAGCGGGAGGGCCGAGACACGAGCAGTACTTC	CASVNRLAGGPRHEQYF
TRBV5-8	TRBJ2-1	-	-	TGTGCCAGCTACCCTAGGGCGTCCGGGCCCTACAATGAGCAGTTCTTC	CASYPRASGPYNEQFF
TRBV5-1	TRBJ2-2	-	TRBD2	TGCGCCAGCAGCTTGGTGTGGACGGGAGGGAACACCGGGGAGCTGTTTTTT	CASSLVWTGGNTGELFF
TRBV24-1	TRBJ2-3	-	-	TGTGCCACCAGTGATCAGGGACTTGCAACGGTAGAGCAGTATTTT	CATSDQGLATVEQYF
TRBV2	TRBJ2-7	-	TRBD1	TGTGCCAGCAGGGTTGACAGGGGCCCCTACGAGCAGTACTTC	CASRVDRGPYEQYF
TRBV2	TRBJ2-1	-	TRBD2	TGTGCCAGCAGTGAAGGGACAATGGCTAGCGGAGACAATGAGCAGTTCTTC	CASSEGTMASGDNEQFF
TRBV12-3/TRBV12-4	TRBJ1-5	-	-	TGTGCCAGCAGCGGGGGGCTTTCACAGCCCCAGCATTTT	CASSGGLSQPQHF
TRBV19	TRBJ2-1	once	-	TGTGCCAGTAGCCCTCAATTTGATGAGCAGTTCTTC	CASSPQFDEQFF
TRBV2	TRBJ2-3	-	TRBD2	TGTGCCAGCAGTACTAGCGGGAGTCCGACTAGCACAGATACGCAGTATTTT	CASSTSGSPTSTDTQYF
TRBV5-1	TRBJ1-4	-	TRBD1	TGCGCCAGCAGCTTCGGACAGGGGCCCTATAATGAAAAACTGTTTTTT	CASSFGQGPYNEKLFF
TRBV6-5	TRBJ1-6	-	-	TGTGCCAGCAGTAGGGGACGGGGAAATTCACCCCTCCACTTT	CASSRGRGNSPLHF
TRBV27	TRBJ1-5	-	-	TGTGCCAGCAGTTTGAACTGGCAACAGCCCCAGCATTTT	CASSLNWQQPQHF
TRBV11-3	TRBJ2-5	once	TRBD2	TGTGCCAGCAGCGCCGGGGGAGGGGAAGAGACCCAGTACTTC	CASSAGGGEETQYF
TRBV2	TRBJ1-1	-	-	TGTGCCAGCAGTGATTCGTACACTGAAGCTTTCTTT	CASSDSYTEAFF
TRBV30	TRBJ1-5	-	-	TGTGCCTGGAGTGTGGGGGGAAAAGATCCCCAGCATTTT	CAWSVGGKDPQHF
TRBV18	TRBJ2-2	-	-	TGTGCCAGCTCACCACCAGGGAGATTGTTGACCGGGGAGCTGTTTTTT	CASSPPGRLLTGELFF
TRBV5-1	TRBJ2-3	-	-	TGCGCCAGCAGCTTCACAGATACGCAGTATTTT	CASSFTDTQYF
TRBV9	TRBJ1-1	-	TRBD1	TGTGCCAGCAGCGCGGGGACAGGGGGCAGAAACACTGAAGCTTTCTTT	CASSAGTGGRNTEAFF
TRBV18	TRBJ1-1	-	TRBD1	TGTGCCAGCGTCCCGGGACAGGGGAACACTGAAGCTTTCTTT	CASVPGQGNTEAFF
TRBV27	TRBJ2-1	-	TRBD2	TGTGCCAGCGGGCGGGGGGACGAGTTCTTC	CASGRGDEFF
TRBV5-4	TRBJ2-7	-	TRBD1	TGTGCCAGCAGTCCGGGACAGTCCTACTCCTACGAGCAGTACTTC	CASSPGQSYSYEQYF
TRBV6-5	TRBJ1-2	-	-	TGTGCCAGCAGTTACTCGACAGTAGCTGGCTACACCTTC	CASSYSTVAGYTF
TRBV20-1	TRBJ2-5	-	-	TGCAGTGCTAGTAATTTGGGCTACCTCCAAGAGACCCAGTACTTC	CSASNLGYLQETQYF
TRBV6-6	TRBJ2-2	-	TRBD1	TGTGCCAGCAGTTACTCACAGGGGGGGAACACCGGGGAGCTGTTTTTT	CASSYSQGGNTGELFF
TRBV5-4	TRBJ1-1	-	TRBD1	TGTGCCAGCAGCTTGGGACAGGGGGCGCGGACGAACACTGAAGCTTTCTTT	CASSLGQGARTNTEAFF
TRBV6-5	TRBJ1-4	few	-	TGTGCCAGCAGGCCCTTCGGTGCAACTAATGAAAAACTGTTTTTT	CASRPFGATNEKLFF
TRBV6-6	TRBJ2-3	-	TRBD2	TGTGCCAGCAGTTGGGGACTAGCGGGAGCAGATACGCAGTATTTT	CASSWGLAGADTQYF
TRBV7-2	TRBJ1-3	-	-	TGTGCCAGCAGCTTAGTGGGGGCAGGAGTGTACAACACCATATATTTT	CASSLVGAGVYNTIYF
TRBV11-2	TRBJ2-1	-	TRBD1	TGTGCCAGCAGCTTGAACAGGGGATACAATGAGCAGTTCTTC	CASSLNRGYNEQFF
TRBV11-2	TRBJ2-1	once	TRBD2	TGTGCCAGCAGCCCCTGGACTAGCGGGAGGGCCGAGCAGTTCTTC	CASSPWTSGRAEQFF
TRBV5-6	TRBJ2-1	-	-	TGTGCCAGCAGCTCACCGGGACCTGAGCAGTTCTTC	CASSSPGPEQFF
TRBV7-2	TRBJ2-7	-	-	TGTGCCAGCAGCTTCGGGGAGAGCTCCTACGAGCAGTACTTC	CASSFGESSYEQYF
TRBV18	TRBJ1-1	-	-	TGTGCCAGCTCACCGCAGGGTGGGGCTGAAGCTTTCTTT	CASSPQGGAEAFF
TRBV27	TRBJ2-7	-	-	TGTGCCAGCAGTTACAGGGATACCTACGAGCAGTACTTC	CASSYRDTYEQYF
TRBV12-5	TRBJ1-1	once	-	TGTGCTAGTGCCCCTCCACAGGGTTTGAGCACTGAAGCTTTCTTT	CASAPPQGLSTEAFF
TRBV18	TRBJ1-1	-	-	TGTGCCAGCTCACCCATTCCTCAGGGACAACTGAACACTGAAGCTTTCTTT	CASSPIPQGQLNTEAFF
TRBV14	TRBJ1-1	-	-	TGTGCCAGCAGCCCCTTCTTAGGGTCGGGGACTGAAGCTTTCTTT	CASSPFLGSGTEAFF
TRBV16	TRBJ2-2	-	TRBD1	TGTGCCAGCAGCCACCGGACAGGGGGCACCGGGGAGCTGTTTTTT	CASSHRTGGTGELFF
TRBV5-1	TRBJ2-1	-	TRBD2	TGCGCCAGCAGACTAGCGGGAGGATACAATGAGCAGTTCTTC	CASRLAGGYNEQFF
TRBV28	TRBJ2-5	-	TRBD2	TGTGCCAGCAGCCAGCCCGGACTAGTCCAAGAGACCCAGTACTTC	CASSQPGLVQETQYF
TRBV7-6	TRBJ2-3	-	TRBD2	TGTGCCAGCAGCTTAAGGCTAGCGGGCACAGATACGCAGTATTTT	CASSLRLAGTDTQYF
TRBV7-2	TRBJ2-3	-	-	TGTGCCAGCAGCTTAGCCGGGTTGGCAGATACGCAGTATTTT	CASSLAGLADTQYF